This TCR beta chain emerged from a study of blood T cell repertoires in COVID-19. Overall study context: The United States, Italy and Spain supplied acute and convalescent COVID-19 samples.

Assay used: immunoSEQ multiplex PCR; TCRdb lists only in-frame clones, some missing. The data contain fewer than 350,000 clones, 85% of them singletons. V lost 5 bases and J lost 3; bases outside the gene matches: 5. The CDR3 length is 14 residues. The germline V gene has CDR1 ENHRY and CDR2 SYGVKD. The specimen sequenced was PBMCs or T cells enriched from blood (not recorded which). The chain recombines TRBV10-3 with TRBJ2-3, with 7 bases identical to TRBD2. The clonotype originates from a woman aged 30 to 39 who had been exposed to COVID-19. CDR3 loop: CAISTREKTDTQYF. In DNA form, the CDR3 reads TGTGCCATCAGTACGCGGGAGAAGACAGATACGCAGTATTTT.